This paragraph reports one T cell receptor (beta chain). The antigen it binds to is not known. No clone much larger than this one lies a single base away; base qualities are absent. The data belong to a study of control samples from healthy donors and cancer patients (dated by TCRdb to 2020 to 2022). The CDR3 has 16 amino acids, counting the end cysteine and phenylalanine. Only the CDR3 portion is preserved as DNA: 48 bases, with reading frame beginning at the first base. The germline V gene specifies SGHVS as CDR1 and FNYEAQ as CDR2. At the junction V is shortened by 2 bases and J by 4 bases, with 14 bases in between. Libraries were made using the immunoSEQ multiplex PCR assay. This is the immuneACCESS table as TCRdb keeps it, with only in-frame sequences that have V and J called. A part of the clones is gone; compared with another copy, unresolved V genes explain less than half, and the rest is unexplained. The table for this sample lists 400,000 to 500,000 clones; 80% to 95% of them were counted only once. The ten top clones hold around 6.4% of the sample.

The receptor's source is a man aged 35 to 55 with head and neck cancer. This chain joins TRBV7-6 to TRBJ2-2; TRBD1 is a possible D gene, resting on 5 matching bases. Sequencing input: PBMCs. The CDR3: CASSLRSGRGTGELFF. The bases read TGTGCCAGCAGCTTACGGTCCGGTAGGGGCACCGGGGAGCTGTTTTTT.